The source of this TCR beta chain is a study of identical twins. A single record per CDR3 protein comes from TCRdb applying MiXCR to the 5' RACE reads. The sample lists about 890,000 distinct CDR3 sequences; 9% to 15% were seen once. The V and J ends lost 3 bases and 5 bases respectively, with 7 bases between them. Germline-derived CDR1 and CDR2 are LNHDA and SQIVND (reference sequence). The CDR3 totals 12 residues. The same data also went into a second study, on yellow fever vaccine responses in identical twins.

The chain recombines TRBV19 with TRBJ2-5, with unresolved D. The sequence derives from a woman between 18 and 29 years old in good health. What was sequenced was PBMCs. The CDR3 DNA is TGTGCCAGTAGTATCGGTTTGGAGACCCAGTACTTC. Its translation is CASSIGLETQYF. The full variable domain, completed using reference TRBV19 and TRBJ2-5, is DGGITQSPKYLFRKEGQNVTLSCEQNLNHDAMYWYRQDPGQGLRLIYYSQIVNDFQKGDIAEGYSVSREKKESFPLTVTSAQKNPTAFYLCASSIGLETQYFGPGTRLLVL.